One and the same sample provided the 3 T cell receptor beta chains below, sequenced in a study of T-cell reconstitution after alpha-beta-depleted transplantation in children. Unique molecular identifiers were incorporated when the TCRbeta library was constructed. MiXCR, run by TCRdb on the PCR reads, gives a single entry per CDR3 protein. The repertoire consists of fewer than 700,000 distinct CDR3 sequences, with 23% occurring once and the leading ten covering less than 15%. The sequencing here drew on PBMCs, mostly from graft donor cells, taken 360 days after TCRalphabeta/CD19-depleted stem cell transplant. These TCRs come from a boy under two years old who had a stem cell transplant for acute myeloid leukemia, so the T cells may come from the graft donor.

This chain uses TRBV12-3 or TRBV12-4 with TRBJ1-4, with D perhaps matching TRBD1 (6 bases). V lost 5 bases to trimming and J lost 7 bases, with 14 bases between them. There are 14 residues in the CDR3. This CDR3 is CASSQDRNIEKLFF. CDR3 coding DNA: TGTGCCAGCAGTCAAGACAGGAACATTGAAAAACTGTTTTTT.

This clonotype was seen at least ten times. The chain employs TRBV29-1 and TRBJ2-2; 9 bases are shared with TRBD1. Germline lookup yields CDR1 SQVTM and CDR2 ANQGSEA. V dropped 6 bases and J dropped 3; count of bases not matched to a gene: 5. This CDR3 is built from 14 residues. CDR3 sequence: CSVGTGRYTGELFF. The DNA of the CDR3 is TGCAGCGTGGGGACAGGGCGGTACACCGGGGAGCTGTTTTTT.

The chain recombines TRBV6-1 with TRBJ1-2, with D tentatively TRBD1 (5 bases). Germline V lookup: CDR1 MNHNS, CDR2 SASEGT. Trimming removed 6 bases from V and 2 bases from J, with 16 bases in between. This CDR3 spans 15 amino acids. For the CDR3, the DNA is TGTGCCAGCAGGTCACGGACAAGGGAGAACTATGGCTACACCTTC. This sequence encodes CASRSRTRENYGYTF.